This T cell receptor beta chain was documented in a study of T cell responses to AZD1222 COVID-19 vaccine. V lost 6 bases, J lost 0 bases, and 9 bases stayed unmatched. CDR1 SQVTM and CDR2 ANQGSEA come from the germline V gene. CDR3 length: 16 residues. This clone has just one count. The antigen is not known. Measured with immunoSEQ multiplex PCR; TCRdb has only the in-frame clones, and not every one. The sample has roughly 100,000 clones, roughly nine tenths seen once. Overall study results and limits: A rise in Spike-specific TCR breadth and depth followed two AZD1222 doses. CD4 TCRs covered the whole spike, strongest at regions 160-218 and 743-854.

The input for sequencing was peripheral blood, taken on day 0 of AZD1222 vaccination. This TCR came from an adult in good health. The J gene is TRBJ2-3, the V gene TRBV29-1, with 10 bases aligning to TRBD2. The CDR3: CSVAGTSVTSTDTQYF. Written as DNA, the CDR3 is TGCAGCGTCGCCGGGACTAGCGTGACTAGCACAGATACGCAGTATTTT.